This T cell receptor (beta chain) is drawn from a study of a mutant IDH1 vaccine in newly diagnosed glioma. The CDR3 consists of 14 residues. Germline values: CDR1 MRHNA, CDR2 SNTAGT. The V and J ends lost 8 bases and 0 bases respectively, with 13 bases between them. Turning to this clone: Its specificity is not known.

Time point reported: week 23, last vaccination. A single vaccine dose contained 300 ug of mutant IDH1 20-mer peptide, and topical imiquimod was used with it. This table comes from immunoSEQ multiplex PCR, and its TCRdb copy is limited to in-frame clones, with some not included. The table includes about 44,000 clones, 85% to 95% detected once. Sample: PBMCs, taken from a glioma patient whose treatment included an IDH1 peptide vaccine. The TCR was taken from a man aged 50 or older with glioma. The J gene is TRBJ1-1, the V gene TRBV6-4, with TRBD1 as a possible D gene (6 bases). The CDR3 here is CASPLTGMNTEAFF. The CDR3 DNA follows: TGTGCCAGCCCGTTAACAGGGATGAACACTGAAGCTTTCTTT.